These T cell receptor beta chains were read from a single sample in a study of shared clonotypes between healthy human individuals. Only in-frame clones appear in the TCRdb table, and some are missing; sequencing was by immunoSEQ multiplex PCR. This table holds roughly 530,000 clones, less than 96% found once. The sample comprised naive CD4+ T cells sorted from blood. The source of these receptors is a woman aged 25 to 45 in good health. The CDR3 runs from the conserved cysteine through the conserved F or W. D genes are given only for firm matches.

NA	TRBV28	TRBJ1-1	CASSFPSPSSEAFF
TRBD2	TRBV15	TRBJ2-5	CATSSNGGGQETQYF
TRBD2	TRBV28	TRBJ2-5	CASSPGTSGHWETQYF
NA	TRBV5-5	TRBJ1-5	CASSSRTDQPQHF
TRBD2	TRBV18	TRBJ2-7	CASSPPVLAGVNEQYF
NA	TRBV11-2	TRBJ2-5	CASSRGRLQETQYF
TRBD2	TRBV27	TRBJ2-3	CASSLPSGSRVDTQYF
TRBD1	TRBV5-1	TRBJ2-7	CASSQTGTSSYEQYF
TRBD1	TRBV28	TRBJ2-7	CASSPGQETSYEQYF
NA	TRBV28	TRBJ2-5	CASSLGGVQETQYF
TRBD2	TRBV5-1	TRBJ2-1	CASSLPRLAGANEQFF
NA	TRBV5-1	TRBJ2-5	CASSGSGDQETQYF
NA	TRBV5-1	TRBJ2-7	CASSFEAGEQYF
NA	TRBV7-9	TRBJ1-2	CASSLAGGRGYTF
NA	TRBV6-4	TRBJ2-1	CASSEYGGGNYNEQFF
NA	TRBV7-3	TRBJ1-5	CASSWGRGLGSRKLSNQPQHF
TRBD1	TRBV4-1	TRBJ1-3	CASRFPGQLSSCRVNTIYF
NA	TRBV5-1	TRBJ2-1	CASSSGYSNEQFF
NA	TRBV2	TRBJ2-3	CASSEALPGAANTDTQYF
NA	TRBV5-1	TRBJ2-5	CASSATGSTKRDGETQYF